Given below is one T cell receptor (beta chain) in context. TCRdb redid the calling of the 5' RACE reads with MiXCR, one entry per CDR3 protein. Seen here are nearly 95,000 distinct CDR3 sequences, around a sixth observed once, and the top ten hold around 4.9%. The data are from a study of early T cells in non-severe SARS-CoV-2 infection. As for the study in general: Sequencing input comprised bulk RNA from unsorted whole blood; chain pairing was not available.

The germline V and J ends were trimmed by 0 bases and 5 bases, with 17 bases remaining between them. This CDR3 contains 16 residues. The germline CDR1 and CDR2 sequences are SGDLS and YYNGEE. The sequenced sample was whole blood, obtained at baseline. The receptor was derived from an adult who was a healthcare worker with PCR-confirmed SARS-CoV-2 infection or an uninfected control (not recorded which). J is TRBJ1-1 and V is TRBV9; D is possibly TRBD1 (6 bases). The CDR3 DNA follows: TGTGCCAGCAGCGTAGGCACAGGGTCGACGTGGACTGAAGCTTTCTTT. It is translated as CASSVGTGSTWTEAFF.